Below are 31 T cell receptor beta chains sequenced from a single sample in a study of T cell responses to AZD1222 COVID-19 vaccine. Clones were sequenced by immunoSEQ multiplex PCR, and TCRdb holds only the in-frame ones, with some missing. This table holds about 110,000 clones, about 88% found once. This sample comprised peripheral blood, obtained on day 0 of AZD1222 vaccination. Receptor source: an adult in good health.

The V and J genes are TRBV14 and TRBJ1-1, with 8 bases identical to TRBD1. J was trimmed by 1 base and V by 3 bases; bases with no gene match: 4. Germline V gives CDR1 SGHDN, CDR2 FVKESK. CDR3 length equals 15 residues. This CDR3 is CASSQRGTGNTEAFF. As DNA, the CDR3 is TGTGCCAGCAGCCAGAGGGGGACAGGGAACACTGAAGCTTTCTTT.

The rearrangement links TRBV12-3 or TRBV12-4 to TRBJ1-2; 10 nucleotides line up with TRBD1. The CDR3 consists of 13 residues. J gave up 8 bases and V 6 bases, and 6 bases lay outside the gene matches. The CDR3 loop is CASSRQGAEGYTF. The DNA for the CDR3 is TGTGCCAGCAGCCGACAGGGGGCGGAGGGCTACACCTTC.

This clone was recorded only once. CDR3 nucleotide sequence: TGTGCCAGCCGTGGGACAGGGGGAGCTGGGGCCAACGTCCTGACTTTC. This gives the protein CASRGTGGAGANVLTF. This chain joins TRBV6-4 and TRBJ2-6; 11 nucleotides agree with TRBD1. The J segment lost 2 bases and the V segment lost 8 bases, leaving 5 bases of the junction unmatched. This CDR3 region has 16 residues. The germline V gene encodes CDR1 MRHNA and CDR2 SNTAGT.

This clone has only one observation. CDR3 bases: TGTGCCACCAGTGCCAGTACAGGGATGAACACTGAAGCTTTCTTT. Translating it yields CATSASTGMNTEAFF. The rearrangement joins TRBV24-1 to TRBJ1-1; tentative D call: TRBD1 (6 bases). Germline-derived CDR1 and CDR2 are KGHDR and SFDVKD. The germline V and J ends were trimmed by 5 bases and 0 bases, with 12 bases remaining between them. The CDR3 runs 15 residues.

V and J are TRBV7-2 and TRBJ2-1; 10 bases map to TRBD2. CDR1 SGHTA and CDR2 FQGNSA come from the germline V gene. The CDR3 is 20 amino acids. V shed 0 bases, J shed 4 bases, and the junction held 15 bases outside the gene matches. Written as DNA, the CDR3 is TGTGCCAGCAGCTTAGCGACGGGGCTACCGGGACTAGCGAGTTACAATGAGCAGTTCTTC. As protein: CASSLATGLPGLASYNEQFF.

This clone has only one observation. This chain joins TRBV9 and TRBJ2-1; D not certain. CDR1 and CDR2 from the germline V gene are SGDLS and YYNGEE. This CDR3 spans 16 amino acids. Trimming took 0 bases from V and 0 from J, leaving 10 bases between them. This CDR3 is CASSVGSGLSYNEQFF. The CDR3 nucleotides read TGTGCCAGCAGCGTAGGGTCCGGGCTCTCCTACAATGAGCAGTTCTTC.

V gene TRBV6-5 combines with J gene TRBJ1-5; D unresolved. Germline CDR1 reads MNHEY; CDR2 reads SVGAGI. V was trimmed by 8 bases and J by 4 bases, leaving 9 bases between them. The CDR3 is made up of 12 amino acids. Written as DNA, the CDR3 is TGTGCCAGCCGGAGGGCTAATCAGCCCCAGCATTTT. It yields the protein CASRRANQPQHF.

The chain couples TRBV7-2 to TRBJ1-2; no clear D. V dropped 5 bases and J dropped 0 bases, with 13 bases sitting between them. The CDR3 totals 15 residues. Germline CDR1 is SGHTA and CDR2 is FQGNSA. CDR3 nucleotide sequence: TGTGCCAGCAGCCCCACCGCGGAGTCTAACTATGGCTACACCTTC. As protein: CASSPTAESNYGYTF.

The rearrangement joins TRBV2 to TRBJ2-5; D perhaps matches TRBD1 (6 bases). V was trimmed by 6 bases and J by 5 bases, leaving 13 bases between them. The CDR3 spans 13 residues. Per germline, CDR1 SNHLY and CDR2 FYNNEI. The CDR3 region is CASSPGTKETQYF. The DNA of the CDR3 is TGTGCCAGCAGCCCCGGGACAAAGGAGACCCAGTACTTC. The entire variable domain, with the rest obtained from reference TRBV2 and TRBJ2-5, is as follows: EPEVTQTPSHQVTQMGQEVILRCVPISNHLYFYWYRQILGQKVEFLVSFYNNEISEKSEIFDDQFSVERPDGSNFTLKIRSTKLEDSAMYFCASSPGTKETQYFGPGTRLLVL.

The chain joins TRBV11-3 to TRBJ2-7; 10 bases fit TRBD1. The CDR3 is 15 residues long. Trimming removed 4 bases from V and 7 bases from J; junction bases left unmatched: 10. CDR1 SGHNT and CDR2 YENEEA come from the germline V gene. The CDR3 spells CASSSPRDRGFEQYV. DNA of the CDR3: TGTGCCAGCAGCTCACCCCGGGACAGGGGATTTGAGCAGTACGTC.

The CDR3 DNA sequence: TGTGCCAGCAGCTTATATCAGGGGAGCGGGGAGCTGTTTTTT. Translated, it gives CASSLYQGSGELFF. The V and J genes are TRBV7-3 and TRBJ2-2, with D possibly matching TRBD1 (6 bases). The germline CDR1 and CDR2 sequences are SGHTA and FQGTGA. The CDR3 is 14 amino acids. Trimming removed 2 bases at V and 7 bases at J, with 11 bases between.

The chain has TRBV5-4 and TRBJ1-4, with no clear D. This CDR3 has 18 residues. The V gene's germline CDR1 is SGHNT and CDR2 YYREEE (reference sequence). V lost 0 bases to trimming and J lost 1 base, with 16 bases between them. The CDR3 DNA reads TGTGCCAGCAGCTTGGGGCCGGGATTAACCGGAACTAATGAAAAACTGTTTTTT. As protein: CASSLGPGLTGTNEKLFF.

DNA for the CDR3: TGTGCCAGCAGTGAAGGGAGGACTATTTACTATGAGCAGTTCTTC. Translated, it gives CASSEGRTIYYEQFF. V and J are TRBV6-1 and TRBJ2-1, with D tentatively TRBD2 (6 bases). Germline V gene lookup returns CDR1 MNHNS and CDR2 SASEGT. CDR3 size: 15 residues. Trimming shortened V by 1 base and J by 8 bases, and 15 bases separated the two germline ends.

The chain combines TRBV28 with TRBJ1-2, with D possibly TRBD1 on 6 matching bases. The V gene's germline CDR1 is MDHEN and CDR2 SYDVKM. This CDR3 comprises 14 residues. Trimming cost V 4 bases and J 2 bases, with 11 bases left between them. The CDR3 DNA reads TGTGCCAGCAGTTCCTCGGGACAAAACTATGGCTACACCTTC. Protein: CASSSSGQNYGYTF.

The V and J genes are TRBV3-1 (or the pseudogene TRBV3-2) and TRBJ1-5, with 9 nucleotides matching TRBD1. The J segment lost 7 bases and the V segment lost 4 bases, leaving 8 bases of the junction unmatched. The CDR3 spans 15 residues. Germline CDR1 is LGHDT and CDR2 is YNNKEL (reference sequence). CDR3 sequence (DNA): TGTGCCAGCAGCCGGACAGGGGTTCTTGGCCAGCCCCAGCATTTT. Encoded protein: CASSRTGVLGQPQHF.

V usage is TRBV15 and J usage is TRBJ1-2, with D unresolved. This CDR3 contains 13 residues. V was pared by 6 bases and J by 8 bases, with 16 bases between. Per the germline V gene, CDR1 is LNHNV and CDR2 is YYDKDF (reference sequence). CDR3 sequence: CATRSREGDGYTF. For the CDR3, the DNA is TGTGCCACCAGAAGTCGGGAGGGCGACGGCTACACCTTC.

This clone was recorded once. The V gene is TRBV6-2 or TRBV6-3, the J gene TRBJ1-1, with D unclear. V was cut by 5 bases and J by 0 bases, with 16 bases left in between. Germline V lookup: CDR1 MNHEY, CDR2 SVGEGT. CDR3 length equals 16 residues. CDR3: CASSQAGVSMNTEAFF. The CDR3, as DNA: TGTGCCAGCAGTCAAGCTGGGGTCAGCATGAACACTGAAGCTTTCTTT.

The DNA for the CDR3 is TGTGCTAGTGGTTTGAGTCGGGAGAGAGCCGGAGATACGCAGTATTTT. It translates to CASGLSRERAGDTQYF. This chain connects TRBV12-5 to TRBJ2-3; D is perhaps TRBD2 (6 bases). V was trimmed by 2 bases and J by 5 bases, leaving 17 bases between them. Germline values: CDR1 LGHNT, CDR2 FRNRAP. The CDR3 totals 16 residues.

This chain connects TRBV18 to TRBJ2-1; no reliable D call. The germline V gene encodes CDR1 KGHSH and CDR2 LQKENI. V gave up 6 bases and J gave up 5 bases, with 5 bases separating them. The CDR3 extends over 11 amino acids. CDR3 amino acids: CASSQNNEQFF. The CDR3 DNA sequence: TGTGCCAGCTCCCAGAACAATGAGCAGTTCTTC. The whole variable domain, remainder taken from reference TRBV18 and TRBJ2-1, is NAGVMQNPRHLVRRRGQEARLRCSPMKGHSHVYWYRQLPEEGLKFMVYLQKENIIDESGMPKERFSAEFPKEGPSILRIQQVVRGDSAAYFCASSQNNEQFFGPGTRLTVL.

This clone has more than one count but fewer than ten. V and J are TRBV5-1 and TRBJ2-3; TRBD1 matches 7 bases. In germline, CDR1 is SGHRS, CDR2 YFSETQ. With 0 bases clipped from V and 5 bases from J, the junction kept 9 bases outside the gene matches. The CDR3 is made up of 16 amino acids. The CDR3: CASSLAQGPMVDTQYF. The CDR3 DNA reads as TGCGCCAGCAGCTTGGCACAGGGGCCTATGGTAGATACGCAGTATTTT.

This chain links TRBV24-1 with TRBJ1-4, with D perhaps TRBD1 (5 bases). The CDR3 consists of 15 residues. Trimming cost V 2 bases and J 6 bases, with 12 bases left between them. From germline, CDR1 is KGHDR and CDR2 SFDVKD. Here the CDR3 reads CATSDSRRVDEKLFF. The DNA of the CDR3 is TGTGCCACCAGTGATTCGCGCAGGGTTGATGAAAAACTGTTTTTT.

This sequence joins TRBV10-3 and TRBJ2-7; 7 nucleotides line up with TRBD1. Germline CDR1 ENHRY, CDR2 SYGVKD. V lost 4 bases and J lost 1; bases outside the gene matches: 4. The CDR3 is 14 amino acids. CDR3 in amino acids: CAISARQGSYEQYV. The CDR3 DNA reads TGTGCCATCAGTGCCAGACAGGGATCCTACGAGCAGTACGTC.

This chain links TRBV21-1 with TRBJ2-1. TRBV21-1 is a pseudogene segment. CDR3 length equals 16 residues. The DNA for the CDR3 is TGTGCCAGCAGCAAAGTGCCTTTTGGGAAAAACAATGAGCAGTTCTTC. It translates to CASSKVPFGKNNEQFF.

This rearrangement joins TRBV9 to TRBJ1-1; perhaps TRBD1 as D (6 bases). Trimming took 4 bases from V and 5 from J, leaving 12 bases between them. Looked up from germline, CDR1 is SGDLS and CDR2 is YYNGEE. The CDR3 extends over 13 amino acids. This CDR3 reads CASSSGVGTEAFF. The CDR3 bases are TGTGCCAGCAGCTCAGGGGTGGGGACTGAAGCTTTCTTT.

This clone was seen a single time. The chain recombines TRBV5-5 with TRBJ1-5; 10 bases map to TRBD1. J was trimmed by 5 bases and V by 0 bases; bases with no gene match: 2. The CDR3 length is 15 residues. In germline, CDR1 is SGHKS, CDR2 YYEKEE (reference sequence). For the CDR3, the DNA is TGTGCCAGCAGCTTGGGACAGGGGGCCCATCAGCCCCAGCATTTT. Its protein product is CASSLGQGAHQPQHF.

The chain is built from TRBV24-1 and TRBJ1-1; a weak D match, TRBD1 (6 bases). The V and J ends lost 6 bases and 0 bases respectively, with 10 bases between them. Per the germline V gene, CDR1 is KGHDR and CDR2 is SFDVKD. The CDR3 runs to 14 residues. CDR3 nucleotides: TGTGCCACCAGTCACGGGGGCATGAACACTGAAGCTTTCTTT. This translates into CATSHGGMNTEAFF.

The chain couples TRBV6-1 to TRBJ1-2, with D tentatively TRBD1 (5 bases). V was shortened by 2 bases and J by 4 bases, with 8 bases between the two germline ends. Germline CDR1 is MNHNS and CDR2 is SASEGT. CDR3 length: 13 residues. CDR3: CASSESRVYGYTF. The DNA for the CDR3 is TGTGCCAGCAGTGAAAGCAGGGTCTATGGCTACACCTTC.

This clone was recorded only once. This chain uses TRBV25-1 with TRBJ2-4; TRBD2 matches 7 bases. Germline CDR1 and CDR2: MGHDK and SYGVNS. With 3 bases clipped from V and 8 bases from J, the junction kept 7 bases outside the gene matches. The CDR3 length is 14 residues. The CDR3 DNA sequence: TGTGCCAGCAGTGATTCCGGACTAGGTGACATTCAGTACTTC. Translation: CASSDSGLGDIQYF.

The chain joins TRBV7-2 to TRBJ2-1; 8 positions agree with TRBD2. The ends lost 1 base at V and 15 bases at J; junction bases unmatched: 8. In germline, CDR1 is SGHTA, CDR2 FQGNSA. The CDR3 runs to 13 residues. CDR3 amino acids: CASSLGGTSGRFF. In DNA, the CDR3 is TGTGCCAGCAGCTTAGGGGGGACTAGTGGGAGGTTCTTC.

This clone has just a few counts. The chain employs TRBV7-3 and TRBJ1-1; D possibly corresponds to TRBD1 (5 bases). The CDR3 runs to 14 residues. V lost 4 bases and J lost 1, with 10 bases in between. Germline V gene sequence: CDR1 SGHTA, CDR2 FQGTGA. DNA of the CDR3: TGTGCCAGCAGCTCGACGACAGCGAACACTGAAGCTTTCTTT. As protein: CASSSTTANTEAFF.

DNA for the CDR3: TGTGCCAGCAGCTTAACGGGCAGGGACCATGGCTACACCTTC. Its protein is CASSLTGRDHGYTF. This chain joins TRBV7-3 and TRBJ1-2, with D maybe TRBD1 (5 bases). The V gene's germline CDR1 is SGHTA and CDR2 FQGTGA. V was pared by 0 bases and J by 6 bases, with 11 bases between. The CDR3 is 14 residues long.